This TCR beta chain is from a study of shared clonotypes between healthy human individuals (dated by TCRdb to the early 2020s). Turning to the overall study: A couple of women and a few men aged 18 to 49 years were included in the cohort. The study deeply sequenced blood TCR repertoires of about 5 healthy adults to estimate repertoire size and the extent of clonotype sharing between individuals. Per donor, three plates each were used for CD4 naive and CD4 memory, two for CD8 naive, and one for CD8 memory. Per donor, leukapheresis produced somewhere between about 0.85 and 10 billion PBMCs. To increase sequencing depth and limit assay-specific biases, different laboratories used diverse techniques to prepare libraries and sequence TCR repertoires. The study at large found these results: Pairwise subsampling led to the expectation that sequencing depth would affect the degree of clonotype sharing among donors. Because the study included a small number of donors, the genetic and exposure-history diversity represented was limited. Larger estimated clonotype richness was generally found for naive subsets than for memory subsets. Sampling was restricted to blood, and TCR repertoires in tissues likely differ from the TCR repertoires found in blood. Compared with non-shared clonotypes, clonotypes shared by all four sorted-subset donors had higher generation probabilities. Approximately 5% of naive CD4, 3.5% of naive CD8, roughly 2.4% of memory CD4, and more than 0.35% of memory CD8 clonotypes were shared across several donors. Rarefaction of sorted-subset datasets indicated incomplete sequencing despite the large sequencing depth.

Regarding this clone: The clone's antigen remains unknown. Base qualities are not recorded, but no much larger clone differs from it by a single base.

The donors were healthy, HIV-negative adults with no recently reported acute infections or vaccinations. Every donor was a Caucasian adult living in Nashville, Tennessee, USA. Magnetic negative selection was used to enrich CD4+ T cells, after which naive cells were positively selected on CD45RA and the negative fraction became the memory subset. Blood was obtained by leukapheresis, after which PBMCs were separated by Ficoll-Histopaque density gradient centrifugation and cryopreserved in liquid nitrogen vapor phase. Purity and quantity of every magnetically sorted T cell population were checked by analytical flow cytometry. From each sorted fraction, genomic DNA was isolated and quantified by UV absorbance on a Nanodrop 2000c. Using the deep immunoSEQ assay, TCR CDR3 regions were amplified from genomic DNA by multiplex PCR. Genomic DNA extracted from each cell subset was distributed evenly over all wells of several immunoSEQ 96-well plates, and each plate served as one replicate. For sorted subsets, each replicate PCR was loaded with around 200 ng genomic DNA, equivalent to approximately 33,000 T cell genomes. The purified libraries were quantified using a Qubit 3.0 fluorometer, sized with a Bioanalyzer 2100, and then quantified again using the KAPA Library Quantification kit. A separate single-read 150-cycle Illumina NextSeq 550 flow cell was used to sequence each immunoSEQ 96-well plate. The study's own analysis went as follows. Because the immunoSEQ output held only junctional sequences and lacked quality scores, the filtering could not match the filtering applied to full-length reads. To assign V/J genes and CDR3, sequences were annotated using PyIR, a Python wrapper for IgBLAST v1.9, with IMGT germline references. Any read was removed if the V/J assignment was weak (E-value above 1e-6), the CDR3 was missing, or the read contained stop codons, out-of-frame junctions, or ambiguous translated residues. V3J clonotypes were defined by identical inferred V gene, J gene, and CDR3 amino acid sequence. To compute the percentage overlap between repertoires, the number of shared unique clonotypes was divided by the size of the smaller repertoire. Three approaches were used to assess repertoire richness: RTK rarefaction, the Chao1 estimator, and Recon v2.1 estimates of unobserved clonotypes. Generation probabilities for all TCRbeta clonotypes obtained by the gDNA method from a handful of donors were computed using OLGA. The source is immuneACCESS, and TCRdb retained only in-frame sequences with V and J called. Part of the clones is not carried over; for the studies checked, unresolved V genes explain less than half of this, and the remainder is unexplained. V, J and clone size derive from that table, while D and trimming were established from the DNA sequence. The sample data list about 1 million clones, and around 75% of these were observed just once. The ten top clones hold roughly 1.5% of the sample.

The V end gives up 2 bases and the J end 6 bases, leaving 12 bases in the junction not matched to a gene. For CDR1 and CDR2, the germline V gene lists SGHVS and FNYEAQ. The CDR3 holds 17 amino acids from the cysteine to the phenylalanine. Only CDR3 DNA is held: 51 bases, read in frame from base 1. The clonotype was recovered from a man aged 18-30 years in good health. In this chain, TRBV7-6 is recombined with TRBJ2-7, with 11 central nucleotides matching TRBD1. The sequenced sample consisted of memory CD4+ T cells sorted from blood. The cell subset or site label on this specimen signifies: CD45RA-negative fraction. Read as DNA, the sequence is TGTGCCAGCAGCTTACAACCTGGACAGGGGGCGGTAGGCGAGCAGTACTTC. Translated, it gives CASSLQPGQGAVGEQYF.